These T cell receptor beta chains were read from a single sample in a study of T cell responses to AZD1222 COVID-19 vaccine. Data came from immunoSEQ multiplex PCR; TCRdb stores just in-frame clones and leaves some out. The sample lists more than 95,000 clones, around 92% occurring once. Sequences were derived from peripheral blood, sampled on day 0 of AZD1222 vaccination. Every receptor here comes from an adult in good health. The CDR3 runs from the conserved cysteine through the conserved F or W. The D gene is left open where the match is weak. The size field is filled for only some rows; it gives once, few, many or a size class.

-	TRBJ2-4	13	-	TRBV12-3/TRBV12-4	CASSFVSVGIQYF	TGTGCCAGCAGTTTCGTGTCTGTGGGCATTCAGTACTTC
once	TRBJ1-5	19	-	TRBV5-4	CASSLALLETEYSNQPQHF	TGTGCCAGCAGCTTGGCCTTACTCGAGACCGAATATAGCAATCAGCCCCAGCATTTT
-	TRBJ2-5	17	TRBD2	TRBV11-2	CASSSHGLAGTKETQYF	TGTGCCAGCAGCTCCCATGGACTAGCGGGAACGAAAGAGACCCAGTACTTC
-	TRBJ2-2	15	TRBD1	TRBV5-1	CASSTTGIHTGELFF	TGCGCCAGCAGCACGACAGGGATCCACACCGGGGAGCTGTTTTTT
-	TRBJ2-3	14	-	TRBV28	CASKVALSTDTQYF	TGTGCCAGCAAGGTGGCCCTGAGCACAGATACGCAGTATTTT
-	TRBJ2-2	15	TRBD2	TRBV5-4	CASSLSGVNTGELFF	TGTGCCAGCAGCTTGAGCGGGGTGAACACCGGGGAGCTGTTTTTT
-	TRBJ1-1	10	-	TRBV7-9	CASSFSEAFF	TGTGCCAGCAGCTTCTCTGAAGCTTTCTTT
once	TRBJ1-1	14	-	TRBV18	CASHRQPMNTEAFF	TGTGCCAGCCACAGGCAGCCTATGAACACTGAAGCTTTCTTT
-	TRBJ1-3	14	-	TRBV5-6	CASRQGSSGNTIYF	TGTGCCAGCAGACAGGGATCCTCTGGAAACACCATATATTTT
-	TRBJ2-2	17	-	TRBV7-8	CASSWYREIRSPGELFF	TGTGCCAGCAGCTGGTACAGGGAGATCCGTTCCCCCGGGGAGCTGTTTTTT
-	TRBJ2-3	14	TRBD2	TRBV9	CASSASGREDTQYF	TGTGCCAGCAGCGCTAGCGGGAGGGAAGATACGCAGTATTTT
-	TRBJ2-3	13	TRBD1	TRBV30	CAWTLGTVDTQYF	TGTGCCTGGACCCTAGGGACAGTGGATACGCAGTATTTT
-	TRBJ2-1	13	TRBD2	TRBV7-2	CASSFWGGNEQFF	TGTGCCAGCAGCTTCTGGGGGGGTAATGAGCAGTTCTTC
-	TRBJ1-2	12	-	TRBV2	CASSGLNYGYTF	TGTGCCAGCAGCGGACTTAACTATGGCTACACCTTC
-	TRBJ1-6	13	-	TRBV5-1	CASSTRDNSPLHF	TGCGCCAGCAGCACTAGGGACAATTCACCCCTCCACTTT
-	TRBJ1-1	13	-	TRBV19	CASSIGTGVEAFF	TGTGCCAGTAGTATAGGAACCGGAGTTGAAGCTTTCTTT
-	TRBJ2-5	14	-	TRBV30	CAWRLVGPEETQYF	TGTGCCTGGAGACTGGTGGGACCGGAAGAGACCCAGTACTTC
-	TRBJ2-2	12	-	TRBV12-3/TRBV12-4	CASSLGTGELFF	TGTGCCAGCAGTTTAGGGACCGGGGAGCTGTTTTTT
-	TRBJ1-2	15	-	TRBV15	CATSSDGDAWGSYTF	TGTGCCACCAGCTCCGATGGGGACGCTTGGGGAAGCTACACCTTC
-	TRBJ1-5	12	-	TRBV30	CAWSRSNQPQHF	TGTGCCTGGAGTCGAAGCAATCAGCCCCAGCATTTT
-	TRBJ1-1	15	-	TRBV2	CASSDPRKGNTEAFF	TGTGCCAGCAGCGACCCGAGGAAGGGGAACACTGAAGCTTTCTTT
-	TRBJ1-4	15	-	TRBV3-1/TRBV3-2	CASSRTRDTSEKLFF	TGTGCCAGCAGCCGGACCCGGGACACTTCTGAAAAACTGTTTTTT
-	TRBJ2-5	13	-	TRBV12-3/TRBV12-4	CASCLGIQETQYF	TGTGCCTCCTGCCTCGGGATCCAAGAGACCCAGTACTTC
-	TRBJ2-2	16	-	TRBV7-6	CASSPQKGGGTGELFF	TGTGCCAGCAGCCCCCAGAAGGGTGGTGGCACCGGGGAGCTGTTTTTT
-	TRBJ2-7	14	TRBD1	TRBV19	CASSPDRVGYEQYF	TGTGCCAGTAGTCCGGACAGGGTAGGCTACGAGCAGTACTTC
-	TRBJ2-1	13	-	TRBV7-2	CASSPVSLGEQFF	TGTGCCAGCAGCCCCGTATCACTGGGTGAGCAGTTCTTC
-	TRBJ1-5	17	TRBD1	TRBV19	CASSPRQGFYSNQPQHF	TGTGCCAGTAGTCCACGACAGGGCTTCTATAGCAATCAGCCCCAGCATTTT
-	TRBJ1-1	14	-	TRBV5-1	CASSFGQGNTEAFF	TGCGCCAGCAGCTTTGGGCAGGGGAACACTGAAGCTTTCTTT
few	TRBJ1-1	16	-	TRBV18	CASSPPGTGSRLEAFF	TGTGCCAGCTCACCACCGGGGACGGGAAGTCGCCTTGAAGCTTTCTTT
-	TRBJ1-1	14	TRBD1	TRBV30	CAWSVVQGQAEAFF	TGTGCCTGGAGTGTAGTACAGGGGCAAGCTGAAGCTTTCTTT
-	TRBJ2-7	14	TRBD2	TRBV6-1	CASSETAGSYEQYF	TGTGCCAGCAGTGAAACAGCGGGATCCTACGAGCAGTACTTC
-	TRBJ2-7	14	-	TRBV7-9	CASMVVGDSYEQYF	TGTGCCAGCATGGTAGTGGGCGACTCCTACGAGCAGTACTTC
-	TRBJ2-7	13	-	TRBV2	CASSDDGQGEQYF	TGTGCCAGCAGTGATGATGGCCAGGGCGAGCAGTACTTC
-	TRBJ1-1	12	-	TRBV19	CASTKGDTEAFF	TGTGCCAGTACCAAAGGGGACACTGAAGCTTTCTTT
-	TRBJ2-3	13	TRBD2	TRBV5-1	CASRSGSTDTQYF	TGCGCCAGCAGGAGCGGGAGTACAGATACGCAGTATTTT
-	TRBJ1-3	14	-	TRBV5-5	CASSLGGIGNTIYF	TGTGCCAGCAGCTTGGGAGGGATAGGAAACACCATATATTTT
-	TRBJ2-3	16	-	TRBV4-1	CASSQALSGELDTQYF	TGCGCCAGCAGCCAAGCTCTGTCGGGAGAATTAGATACGCAGTATTTT